The 30 T cell receptor beta chains given below trace back to one sample, sequenced in a study of cytomegalovirus exposure and HLA in healthy donors. Primers for the PCR totalled 60 Vbeta and 13 Jbeta. Profiled with immunoSEQ multiplex PCR; TCRdb holds only in-frame clones, not every one. The table has some 180,000 clones, about 76% seen once. Material for sequencing was PBMCs. The source is a young woman in good health and CMV-seropositive.

A note on this clone: The sample has other DNA sequences that encode this CDR3 too. This sequence joins TRBV5-1 and TRBJ2-7; a possible D gene is TRBD1 (6 bases). Germline loops: CDR1 SGHRS, CDR2 YFSETQ. This CDR3 has 13 amino acids. Trimming took 3 bases from V and 6 from J, leaving 13 bases between them. The CDR3 sequence: CASSSRGSGEQYF. CDR3 coding DNA: TGCGCCAGCAGCTCCAGGGGTTCGGGCGAGCAGTACTTC.

In this sample, this clone turned up a few times. The J gene is TRBJ1-3, the V gene TRBV6-1, with D possibly being TRBD1 (6 bases). In germline, CDR1 is MNHNS, CDR2 SASEGT. The length of the CDR3 is 15 residues. V was trimmed by 8 bases and J by 2 bases, leaving 16 bases between them. CDR3 sequence: CASASTGRTGNTIYF. DNA for the CDR3: TGTGCCAGCGCTTCAACAGGGAGAACTGGAAACACCATATATTTT.

The sample holds a few counts of this clone. V is TRBV7-2 and J is TRBJ1-1; D perhaps matches TRBD1 (5 bases). CDR1 is SGHTA, CDR2 FQGNSA, per germline. Trimming took off 3 bases at V and 6 bases at J, with 17 bases between the two ends. This CDR3 has 15 residues. The CDR3 sequence is CASSFSGTADAEAFF. The CDR3 region has the DNA TGTGCCAGCAGCTTCAGCGGGACGGCCGACGCTGAAGCTTTCTTT.

The CDR3: CASSVVTGAKETQYF. In DNA form, the CDR3 reads TGTGCCAGCAGCGTCGTGACAGGGGCTAAAGAGACCCAGTACTTC. The J gene is TRBJ2-5, the V gene TRBV9; the match to TRBD1 covers 8 bases. Germline CDR1 SGDLS, CDR2 YYNGEE. This CDR3 is built from 15 residues. The V segment lost 2 bases and the J segment 3 bases; nucleotides outside the gene matches: 6.

Here the CDR3 DNA reads TGTGCCAGCAGCTTAGTGGGGGGGGACCCGATCTCCTACGAGCAGTACTTC. This sequence encodes CASSLVGGDPISYEQYF. The gene calls are TRBV7-2 and TRBJ2-7; TRBD2 matches at 7 bases. V shed 1 base, J shed 0 bases, and the junction held 9 bases outside the gene matches. Germline values: CDR1 SGHTA, CDR2 FQGNSA. The CDR3 is 17 amino acids.

This chain joins TRBV27 and TRBJ2-2, with TRBD1 as a possible D gene (6 bases). The CDR3 consists of 16 residues. CDR1 and CDR2 from the germline V gene are MNHEY and SMNVEV (reference sequence). V dropped 6 bases and J dropped 1 base, with 15 bases sitting between them. The CDR3: CASSPLTGWNTGELFF. DNA of the CDR3: TGTGCCAGCAGCCCGTTAACAGGGTGGAACACCGGGGAGCTGTTTTTT.

The chain joins TRBV11-2 to TRBJ2-4; TRBD1 agrees at 10 bases. The germline CDR1 and CDR2 sequences are SGHAT and FQNNGV. The V and J ends lost 5 bases and 8 bases, in that order; junction bases with no gene match: 9. The CDR3 has 15 amino acids. CDR3 loop: CASSPQTGGAYIQYF. In DNA form, the CDR3 reads TGTGCCAGCAGCCCCCAGACAGGGGGCGCCTACATTCAGTACTTC.

The chain has TRBV7-6 and TRBJ2-1, with TRBD1 matching over 8 bases. Per germline, CDR1 SGHVS and CDR2 FNYEAQ. The CDR3 extends over 18 amino acids. With V trimmed by 1 base and J by 0 bases, 8 bases remained unmatched. The CDR3 loop is CASSLVAGTGLSYNEQFF. In DNA form, the CDR3 reads TGTGCCAGCAGCTTAGTCGCCGGGACAGGCCTCTCCTACAATGAGCAGTTCTTC. Looking up the rest from reference TRBV7-6 and TRBJ2-1 gives the full variable domain: GAGVSQSPRYKVTKRGQDVALRCDPISGHVSLYWYRQALGQGPEFLTYFNYEAQQDKSGLPNDRFSAERPEGSISTLTIQRTEQRDSAMYRCASSLVAGTGLSYNEQFFGPGTRLTVL.

The chain couples TRBV10-1 to TRBJ2-5, with TRBD2 matching over 8 bases. The J call may be in error: the DNA end matches TRBJ2-7 better. The CDR3 covers 13 residues. Germline V gene sequence: CDR1 WNHNN, CDR2 SYGVQD (reference sequence). The chain's CDR3 is CASSAAGGHEQYF. CDR3 in DNA: TGCGCCAGCAGTGCGGCGGGGGGCCACGAGCAGTACTTC.

The rearrangement links TRBV28 to TRBJ1-1; 8 nucleotides agree with TRBD1. V lost 4 bases and J lost 6; bases outside the gene matches: 7. From germline, CDR1 is MDHEN and CDR2 SYDVKM. The CDR3 spans 14 residues. The CDR3 region has the DNA TGTGCCAGCAGTTCACAGGGGGTACTCTCTGAAGCTTTCTTT. Amino acids: CASSSQGVLSEAFF. The variable domain in full, with the rest retrieved from reference TRBV28 and TRBJ1-1, is DVKVTQSSRYLVKRTGEKVFLECVQDMDHENMFWYRQDPGLGLRLIYFSYDVKMKEKGDIPEGYSVSREKKERFSLILESASTNQTSMYLCASSSQGVLSEAFFGQGTRLTVV.

V is TRBV7-2 and J is TRBJ2-1; D call uncertain. CDR3 length: 13 amino acids. V lost 5 bases and J lost 6, with 11 bases in between. The V gene's germline CDR1 is SGHTA and CDR2 FQGNSA. CDR3 sequence: CASSPPSSNEQFF. The DNA for the CDR3 is TGTGCCAGCAGCCCTCCTTCTAGCAATGAGCAGTTCTTC.

J is TRBJ1-1 and V is TRBV20-1; 8 bases map to TRBD1. V lost 4 bases, J lost 11 bases, and 6 bases stayed unmatched. The CDR3 is 11 amino acids. Germline CDR1 reads DFQATT; CDR2 reads SNEGSKA (reference sequence). DNA for the CDR3: TGCAGTGCTACCGGGACAGGCTACGCTTTCTTT. Translation: CSATGTGYAFF.

This clone was found a few times. V gene TRBV5-1 combines with J gene TRBJ2-5, with TRBD1 matching over 7 bases. Trimming removed 4 bases from V and 5 bases from J; junction bases left unmatched: 8. CDR3 length: 14 residues. CDR1 and CDR2 (germline): SGHRS, YFSETQ. The CDR3 coding sequence is TGCGCCAGCAGCCCAAACAGGGGAAGGGAGACCCAGTACTTC. Its protein product is CASSPNRGRETQYF.

This chain links TRBV20-1 with TRBJ1-2, with 7 bases that match TRBD1. CDR1 is DFQATT, CDR2 SNEGSKA, per germline (reference sequence). The CDR3 length is 11 residues. The ends lost 4 bases at V and 12 bases at J; junction bases unmatched: 8. The chain's CDR3 is CSATTGARNTF. The DNA for the CDR3 is TGCAGTGCTACCACAGGGGCACGTAACACCTTC.

In its sample, this clone was seen a few times. The chain recombines TRBV7-2 with TRBJ2-3; D unresolved. CDR1 SGHTA and CDR2 FQGNSA come from the germline V gene. V shed 0 bases and J shed 6 bases, with 4 bases lying between them. This CDR3 region has 12 residues. CDR3: CASSLARDTQYF. The CDR3 DNA sequence: TGTGCCAGCAGCTTAGCTCGGGATACGCAGTATTTT.

This chain links TRBV18 with TRBJ1-4; maybe TRBD1 (5 bases). CDR1 KGHSH and CDR2 LQKENI come from the germline V gene. This CDR3 region has 18 residues. Trimming cost V 2 bases and J 7 bases, with 23 bases left between them. CDR3 loop: CASSPSGLEFLGPEKLFF. CDR3 coding DNA: TGTGCCAGCTCACCAAGCGGGCTCGAATTTTTGGGGCCTGAAAAACTGTTTTTT. The variable domain in full, with the rest retrieved from reference TRBV18 and TRBJ1-4, is NAGVMQNPRHLVRRRGQEARLRCSPMKGHSHVYWYRQLPEEGLKFMVYLQKENIIDESGMPKERFSAEFPKEGPSILRIQQVVRGDSAAYFCASSPSGLEFLGPEKLFFGSGTQLSVL.

The V and J genes are TRBV30 and TRBJ1-5; tentative D call: TRBD1 (6 bases). Trimming took 2 bases from V and 7 from J, leaving 12 bases between them. The CDR3 sequence is 13 residues long. Germline V CDR1 and CDR2: GTSNPN, SVGIG (reference sequence). Here the CDR3 reads CAWSRQVGQPQHF. The CDR3 DNA reads as TGTGCCTGGAGTCGACAGGTGGGCCAGCCCCAGCATTTT. Complete variable domain (other parts from reference TRBV30 and TRBJ1-5): SQTIHQWPATLVQPVGSPLSLECTVEGTSNPNLYWYRQAAGRGLQLLFYSVGIGQISSEVPQNLSASRPQDRQFILSSKKLLLSDSGFYLCAWSRQVGQPQHFGDGTRLSIL.

CDR3 protein: CAWSVSRGGYTF. The CDR3 coding sequence is TGTGCCTGGAGTGTTAGCAGGGGTGGCTACACCTTC. The V and J genes are TRBV30 and TRBJ1-2, with D tentatively TRBD1 (6 bases). CDR3 size: 12 residues. Trimming left V 0 bases short and J 7 bases short, with 9 bases between. Germline lookup yields CDR1 GTSNPN and CDR2 SVGIG (reference sequence).

This chain connects TRBV7-2 to TRBJ2-5; TRBD1 matches 7 bases. J lost 5 bases, V lost 5 bases, and 8 bases had no gene match. The germline CDR1 and CDR2 sequences are SGHTA and FQGNSA. The CDR3 runs to 14 residues. Written as DNA, the CDR3 is TGTGCCAGCAGCCTCGACAGGGCTTCGGAGACCCAGTACTTC. Translation: CASSLDRASETQYF.

This clone was observed a few times. The rearrangement joins TRBV19 to TRBJ1-2; the D is unclear. The CDR3 consists of 13 residues. CDR1 LNHDA and CDR2 SQIVND come from the germline V gene (reference sequence). V dropped 9 bases and J dropped 7 bases, with 18 bases sitting between them. CDR3 region: CASSAFLMGGYTF. As DNA, the CDR3 is TGTGCCAGCAGCGCCTTTCTGATGGGTGGCTACACCTTC.

This clone appeared a few times. V gene TRBV30 combines with J gene TRBJ1-5; no firm D call. Germline V CDR1 and CDR2: GTSNPN, SVGIG (reference sequence). Between the trimmed V and J ends, which lost 4 bases and 1 base, there was a span of 17 bases. This CDR3 has 16 amino acids. In nucleotides, the CDR3 is TGTGCCTGGAAGCCGGGAGTCTCATCCAGCAATCAGCCCCAGCATTTT. It yields the protein CAWKPGVSSSNQPQHF.

The chain has TRBV6-5 and TRBJ1-5, with TRBD1 as a possible D gene (5 bases). Germline V gene sequence: CDR1 MNHEY, CDR2 SVGAGI. There are 13 residues in the CDR3. Trimming took 5 bases from V and 4 from J, leaving 9 bases between them. The CDR3 DNA reads TGTGCCAGCAGTGACAAGGGGAATCAGCCCCAGCATTTT. It yields the protein CASSDKGNQPQHF.

V gene TRBV5-1 combines with J gene TRBJ2-7; the D gene is possibly TRBD1 (5 bases). Germline V gene lookup returns CDR1 SGHRS and CDR2 YFSETQ. V lost 2 bases and J lost 0, with 9 bases in between. The CDR3 covers 14 residues. CDR3 DNA: TGCGCCAGCAGCTTAGACAGCCTCTCCTACGAGCAGTACTTC. As protein: CASSLDSLSYEQYF. Complete variable domain (other parts from reference TRBV5-1 and TRBJ2-7): KAGVTQTPRYLIKTRGQQVTLSCSPISGHRSVSWYQQTPGQGLQFLFEYFSETQRNKGNFPGRFSGRQFSNSRSEMNVSTLELGDSALYLCASSLDSLSYEQYFGPGTRLTVT.

The chain recombines TRBV7-2 with TRBJ2-3; 15 nucleotides line up with TRBD2. The J segment lost 3 bases and the V segment lost 1 base, leaving 5 bases of the junction unmatched. The CDR3 has 18 residues. Germline CDR1 SGHTA, CDR2 FQGNSA. The CDR3 region is CASSLVRTSGGVTDTQYF. The CDR3 nucleotides read TGTGCCAGCAGCTTAGTTCGGACTAGCGGGGGGGTGACAGATACGCAGTATTTT.

This clone was recorded only once. This chain links TRBV4-3 with TRBJ2-5; D is ambiguous. Trimming left V 4 bases short and J 1 base short, with 13 bases between. Germline assignment: CDR1 LGHNA and CDR2 YSLEER. The length of the CDR3 is 15 residues. The CDR3 DNA reads as TGCGCCAGCAGCCTCATACACCGAACCCAAGAGACCCAGTACTTC. Residues: CASSLIHRTQETQYF.

On this clone itself: The same CDR3 also results from other DNA sequences found in this sample. The chain joins TRBV4-2 to TRBJ2-5, with 7 bases identical to TRBD2. The CDR3 consists of 17 residues. The J segment lost 5 bases and the V segment lost 1 base, leaving 13 bases of the junction unmatched. Looked up from germline, CDR1 is LGHNA and CDR2 is YNFKEQ. CDR3 in amino acids: CASSQVGLGGSGETQYF. The CDR3 DNA sequence: TGTGCCAGCAGCCAAGTTGGATTGGGAGGGTCCGGGGAGACCCAGTACTTC.

The chain has TRBV15 and TRBJ1-1; 9 bases fit TRBD1. In germline, CDR1 is LNHNV, CDR2 YYDKDF (reference sequence). The CDR3 contains 13 residues. The J segment lost 9 bases and the V segment lost 2 bases, leaving 4 bases of the junction unmatched. CDR3 region: CATSRPQGAQAFF. CDR3 DNA: TGTGCCACCAGCAGACCACAGGGGGCACAAGCTTTCTTT.

The chain has TRBV2 and TRBJ2-7; D may be TRBD2 (6 bases). The CDR3 loop spans 13 amino acids. Trimming left V 5 bases short and J 7 bases short, with 15 bases between. CDR1 and CDR2 from the germline V gene are SNHLY and FYNNEI. The CDR3 here is CASSSAGLREQYF. The CDR3 region has the DNA TGTGCCAGCAGTTCGGCGGGGCTTAGGGAGCAGTACTTC.

The chain carries TRBV27 and TRBJ2-7; 8 bases map to TRBD1. The germline gives CDR1 MNHEY, CDR2 SMNVEV (reference sequence). V dropped 6 bases and J dropped 5; count of bases not matched to a gene: 9. This CDR3 comprises 14 residues. CDR3 protein: CASRGYGTGNEQYF. CDR3 nucleotides: TGTGCCAGCAGGGGTTACGGGACAGGCAACGAGCAGTACTTC.

V usage is TRBV7-9 and J usage is TRBJ1-5, with D unresolved. CDR3 length equals 13 residues. V gave up 1 base and J gave up 4 bases, with 5 bases separating them. Germline assignment: CDR1 SEHNR and CDR2 FQNEAQ (reference sequence). The DNA for the CDR3 is TGTGCCAGCAGCTTAGGCCAGAATCAGCCCCAGCATTTT. Translating it yields CASSLGQNQPQHF.